Listed here are 5 T cell receptor beta chains from one sample, sequenced in a study of shared clonotypes between healthy human individuals. Assay used: immunoSEQ multiplex PCR; TCRdb lists only in-frame clones, some missing. The sample lists about 1.5 million clones, about 98% occurring once. Specimen: naive CD4+ T cells sorted from blood. The sample's subset: CD45RA+ positively selected. The receptors originated from a man younger than 40 in good health.

The CDR3: CASSFGGSYTYNEQFF. In nucleotides, the CDR3 is TGTGCCAGCAGTTTTGGCGGGAGCTATACGTACAATGAGCAGTTCTTC. V gene TRBV28 combines with J gene TRBJ2-1; TRBD2 agrees at 7 bases. This CDR3 has 16 residues. V dropped 3 bases and J dropped 4; count of bases not matched to a gene: 9. The V gene's germline CDR1 is MDHEN and CDR2 SYDVKM.

This chain connects TRBV10-3 to TRBJ2-2, with 14 bases matching TRBD2. CDR1 is ENHRY, CDR2 SYGVKD, per germline. The V and J ends lost 9 bases and 4 bases, in that order; junction bases with no gene match: 1. This CDR3 spans 14 amino acids. The CDR3 here is CAMGLAGATGELFF. The CDR3 DNA follows: TGTGCCATGGGACTAGCGGGAGCCACCGGGGAGCTGTTTTTT.

V usage is TRBV10-3 and J usage is TRBJ2-7, with 7 positions matching TRBD1. Germline V gene data show CDR1 as ENHRY and CDR2 as SYGVKD. The J segment lost 2 bases and the V segment lost 7 bases, leaving 8 bases of the junction unmatched. The CDR3 runs to 14 residues. The CDR3 bases are TGTGCCATCACAAATACAGGGGACCCCTACGAGCAGTACTTC. Translation: CAITNTGDPYEQYF.

Written as DNA, the CDR3 is TGTGCCAGCAGTTTTAGGACAGATGGCTACACCTTC. Translating gives CASSFRTDGYTF. The rearrangement uses TRBV28 and TRBJ1-2, with D possibly being TRBD1 (6 bases). This CDR3 spans 12 amino acids. In germline, CDR1 is MDHEN, CDR2 SYDVKM. V was cut by 3 bases and J by 6 bases, with 8 bases left in between.

This chain connects TRBV5-6 to TRBJ2-3; 7 bases fit TRBD2. V was clipped by 7 bases and J by 2 bases; unmatched bases: 16. Germline CDR1 SGHDT, CDR2 YYEEEE. This CDR3 region has 17 residues. Here the CDR3 DNA reads TGTGCCAGCGCCTCAGTGGGAGGGAAGGACCCCACAGATACGCAGTATTTT. This codes for CASASVGGKDPTDTQYF.